A single sample gave rise to the 8 T cell receptor beta chains below, sequenced in a study of cytomegalovirus exposure and HLA in healthy donors. Primers for the PCR totalled 60 Vbeta and 13 Jbeta. Measured with immunoSEQ multiplex PCR; TCRdb has only the in-frame clones, and not every one. The table lists about 160,000 clones, roughly 70% of them singletons. Sequencing was carried out using PBMCs. The receptors come from a woman in her 30s in good health and CMV-seronegative.

The chain uses TRBV5-6 and TRBJ1-2; the D gene is possibly TRBD1 (5 bases). The V and J ends lost 4 bases and 5 bases respectively, with 9 bases between them. Germline V lookup: CDR1 SGHDT, CDR2 YYEEEE. This CDR3 contains 12 residues. The CDR3 spells CASSPRTYGYTF. In DNA form, the CDR3 reads TGTGCCAGCAGCCCTAGGACATATGGCTACACCTTC.

This clone has only one observation. The chain is built from TRBV6-1 and TRBJ2-5; weak D call: TRBD2 (5 bases). The V gene's germline CDR1 is MNHNS and CDR2 SASEGT. Trimming took off 6 bases at V and 4 bases at J, with 9 bases between the two ends. This CDR3 comprises 12 residues. In DNA form, the CDR3 reads TGTGCCAGCAGCGAGGCGGGAGAGACCCAGTACTTC. Encoded protein: CASSEAGETQYF.

This chain links TRBV5-1 with TRBJ1-6; 8 bases agree with TRBD1. Germline assignment: CDR1 SGHRS and CDR2 YFSETQ. V lost 5 bases and J lost 10; bases outside the gene matches: 8. This CDR3 is built from 14 residues. The CDR3 nucleotides read TGCGCCAGCAGAGACGACAGGGGCAACTCACCCCTCCACTTT. Its protein is CASRDDRGNSPLHF.

This chain joins TRBV28 and TRBJ2-5; D possibly corresponds to TRBD2 (6 bases). Germline-derived CDR1 and CDR2 are MDHEN and SYDVKM. The CDR3 loop spans 13 amino acids. V was pared by 5 bases and J by 4 bases, with 11 bases between. The CDR3 loop reads CASSLLGGETQYF. In DNA, the CDR3 is TGTGCCAGCAGTCTCCTGGGGGGAGAGACCCAGTACTTC.

The CDR3 here is CASSSGEGRVAFF. The CDR3 DNA is TGTGCCAGCAGTTCGGGAGAGGGGAGGGTGGCTTTCTTT. The V and J genes are TRBV28 and TRBJ1-1, with D possibly matching TRBD1 (5 bases). Per the germline V gene, CDR1 is MDHEN and CDR2 is SYDVKM. CDR3 size: 13 residues. V lost 4 bases, J lost 11 bases, and 17 bases lay in between.

This chain connects TRBV27 to TRBJ2-2, with TRBD1 as a possible D gene (5 bases). The CDR3 contains 16 residues. The germline V gene has CDR1 MNHEY and CDR2 SMNVEV (reference sequence). Trimming shortened V by 2 bases and J by 2 bases, and 12 bases separated the two germline ends. For the CDR3, the DNA is TGTGCCAGCAGTTTAGGGTGGCAGGGAAACACCGGGGAGCTGTTTTTT. Translated, it gives CASSLGWQGNTGELFF.

The gene calls are TRBV7-8 and TRBJ1-3; D possibly corresponds to TRBD1 (5 bases). Trimming took 5 bases from V and 1 from J, leaving 9 bases between them. Germline V gene sequence: CDR1 SGHVS, CDR2 FQNEAQ. CDR3 length: 14 amino acids. CDR3 amino acids: CASSHRGSGNTIYF. For the CDR3, the DNA is TGTGCCAGCAGCCATAGGGGTTCTGGAAACACCATATATTTT.

The rearrangement joins TRBV28 to TRBJ2-1, with 7 bases identical to TRBD1. J was trimmed by 6 bases and V by 6 bases; bases with no gene match: 8. This CDR3 region has 14 residues. The germline CDR1 and CDR2 sequences are MDHEN and SYDVKM. The CDR3 region has the DNA TGTGCCAGCAGATCCGGGACAGCTCGCAATGAGCAGTTCTTC. As protein: CASRSGTARNEQFF.